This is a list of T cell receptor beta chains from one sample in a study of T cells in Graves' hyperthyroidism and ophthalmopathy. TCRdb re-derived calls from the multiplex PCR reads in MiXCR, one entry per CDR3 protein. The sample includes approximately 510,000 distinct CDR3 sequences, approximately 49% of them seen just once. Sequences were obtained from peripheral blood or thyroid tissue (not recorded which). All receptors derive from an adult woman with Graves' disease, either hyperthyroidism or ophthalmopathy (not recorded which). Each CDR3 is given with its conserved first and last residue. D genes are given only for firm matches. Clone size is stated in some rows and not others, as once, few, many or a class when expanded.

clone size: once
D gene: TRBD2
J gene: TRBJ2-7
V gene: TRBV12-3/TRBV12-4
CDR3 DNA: TGTGCCAGCAGTACCCCTAGCGGGAGCGAGCAGTACTTC
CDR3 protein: CASSTPSGSEQYF

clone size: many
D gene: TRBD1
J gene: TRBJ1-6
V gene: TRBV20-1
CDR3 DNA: TGCGGATCGGGACAGGCGATATATTCACCCCTCCACTTT
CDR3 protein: CGSGQAIYSPLHF

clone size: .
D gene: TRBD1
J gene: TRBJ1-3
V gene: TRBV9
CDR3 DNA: TGTGCCAGCAGCCCTACGTGGACAGGAGAAGGAAACACCATATATTTT
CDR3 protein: CASSPTWTGEGNTIYF

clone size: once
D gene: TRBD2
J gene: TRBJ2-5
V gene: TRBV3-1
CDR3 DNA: TGTGCCAGCAGCTTGAGGACTAGCGGGACCCAGTACTTC
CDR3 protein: CASSLRTSGTQYF

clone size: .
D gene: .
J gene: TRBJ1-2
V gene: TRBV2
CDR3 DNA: TGTGCCAGCAGAGAAGGGGACCTTCGTTGGTATGGCTACACCTTC
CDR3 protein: CASREGDLRWYGYTF

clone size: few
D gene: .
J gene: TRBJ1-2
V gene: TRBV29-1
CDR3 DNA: TGCAGCGTTTGGGGAGGCTACACCTTC
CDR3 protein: CSVWGGYTF

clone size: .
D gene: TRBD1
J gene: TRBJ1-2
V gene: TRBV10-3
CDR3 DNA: TGTGCCAGCAGCCAAGTCCGGGACAGCGATGGCTACACCTTC
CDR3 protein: CASSQVRDSDGYTF

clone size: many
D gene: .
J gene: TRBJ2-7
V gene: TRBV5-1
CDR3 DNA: TGCGCCAGCAGCTTACCCGGGGCCTCAGGCGACGAGCAGTACTTC
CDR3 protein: CASSLPGASGDEQYF

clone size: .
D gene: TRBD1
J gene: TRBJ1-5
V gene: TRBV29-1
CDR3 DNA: TGCAGCAGTTTAGAGGGACAGGGGGCAGTCAATCAGCCCCAGCATTTT
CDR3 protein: CSSLEGQGAVNQPQHF

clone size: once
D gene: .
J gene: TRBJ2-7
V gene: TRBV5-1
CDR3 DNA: TGCGCCAGCAGCTTGATTGGACTAACCTACGAGCAGTACTTC
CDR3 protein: CASSLIGLTYEQYF

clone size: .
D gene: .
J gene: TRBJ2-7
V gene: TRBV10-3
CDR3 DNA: TGTGCCACCGCTTTTAGGGAGGCGTACGAGCAGTACTTC
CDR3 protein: CATAFREAYEQYF

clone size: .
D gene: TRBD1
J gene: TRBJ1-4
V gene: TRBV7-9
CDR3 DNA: TGTGCCAGCAGCTTAAAGGCGGGACAGCGTAATGAAAAACTGTTTTTT
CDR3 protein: CASSLKAGQRNEKLFF

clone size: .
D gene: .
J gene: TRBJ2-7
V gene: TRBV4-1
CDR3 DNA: TGCGCCAGCAGCCCAACCCTAGGCAGTACCTACGAGCAGTACTTC
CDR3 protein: CASSPTLGSTYEQYF

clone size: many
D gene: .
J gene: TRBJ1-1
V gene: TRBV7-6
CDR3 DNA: TGTGCCAGCAGCTTTGCGGGGAAGGGAACTGAAGCTTTCTTT
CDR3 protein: CASSFAGKGTEAFF

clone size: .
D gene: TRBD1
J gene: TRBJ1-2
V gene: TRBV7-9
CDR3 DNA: TGTGCCAGCAGCCACCGGGACAGCCCCTATGGCTACACCTTC
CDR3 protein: CASSHRDSPYGYTF

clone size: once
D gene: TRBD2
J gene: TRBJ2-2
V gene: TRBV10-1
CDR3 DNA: TGCGCCAGCAGTGCTTCCAGGACTAGCGGGAGGACCAGGGCCGGGGAGCTGTTTTTT
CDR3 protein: CASSASRTSGRTRAGELFF

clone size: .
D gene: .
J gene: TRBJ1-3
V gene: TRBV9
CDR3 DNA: TGTGCCAGCAGCGTAGAGGTTTACTCTGGAAACACCATATATTTT
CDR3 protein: CASSVEVYSGNTIYF

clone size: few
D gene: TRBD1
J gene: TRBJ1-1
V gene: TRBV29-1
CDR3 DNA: TGCAGCGTCCCCGAGACAGGGCGTAAGACTGAAGCTTTCTTT
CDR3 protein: CSVPETGRKTEAFF

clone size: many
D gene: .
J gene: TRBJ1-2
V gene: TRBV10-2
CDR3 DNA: TGCGCCAGCAGTGTACGGAGCTTCTATGGCTACACCTTC
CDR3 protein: CASSVRSFYGYTF

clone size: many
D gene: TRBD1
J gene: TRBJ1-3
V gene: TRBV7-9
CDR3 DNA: TGTGCCAGCAGCCCGACAGGGGTGAAAAACACCATATATTTT
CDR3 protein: CASSPTGVKNTIYF

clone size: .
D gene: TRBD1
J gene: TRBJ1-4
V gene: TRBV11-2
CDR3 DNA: TGTGCCAGCCTCCAGACAGGGAGGAATGAAAAACTGTTTTTT
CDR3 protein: CASLQTGRNEKLFF

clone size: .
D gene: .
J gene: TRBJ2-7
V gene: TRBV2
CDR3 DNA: TGTGCCAGCTTTACACGTCAAGACGAGCAGTACTTC
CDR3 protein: CASFTRQDEQYF

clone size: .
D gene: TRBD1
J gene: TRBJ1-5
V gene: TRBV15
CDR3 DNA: TGTGCCACCAGCAGAACGGGACAGGGAAACATTCAGCCCCAGCATTTT
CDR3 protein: CATSRTGQGNIQPQHF

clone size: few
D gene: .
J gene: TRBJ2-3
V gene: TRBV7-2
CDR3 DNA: TGTGCCAGCAGCCGTGACAATTCGGGAACAGATACGCAGTATTTT
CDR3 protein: CASSRDNSGTDTQYF

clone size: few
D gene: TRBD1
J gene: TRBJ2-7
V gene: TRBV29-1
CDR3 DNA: TGCAGCCCAGGGGGACAATCCTACGAGCAGTACTTC
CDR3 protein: CSPGGQSYEQYF

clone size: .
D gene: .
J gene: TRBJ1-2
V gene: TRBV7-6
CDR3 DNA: TGTGCCTGCAGCGTTAGGGGGAGGCTTACCTATGGCTACACCTTC
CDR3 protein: CACSVRGRLTYGYTF

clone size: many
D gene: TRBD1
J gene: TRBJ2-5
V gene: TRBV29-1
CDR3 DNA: TGCAGCGTCAGAATTGACCGGGACAGGGGGGAGACCCAGTACTTC
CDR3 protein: CSVRIDRDRGETQYF

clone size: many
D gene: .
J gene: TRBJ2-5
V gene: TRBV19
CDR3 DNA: TGTGCCAGTACCCCCGGGACTTTGAAGACCCAGTACTTC
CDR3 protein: CASTPGTLKTQYF

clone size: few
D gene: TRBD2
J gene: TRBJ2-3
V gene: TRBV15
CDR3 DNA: TGTGCCACCAGCGGGCGACTAGCGGGTGATCCAGATACGCAGTATTTT
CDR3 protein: CATSGRLAGDPDTQYF

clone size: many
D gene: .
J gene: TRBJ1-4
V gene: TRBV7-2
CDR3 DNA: TGTGCCAGCAGCCTATCCGCCGGGACTTTTAATGAAAAACTGTTTTTT
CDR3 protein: CASSLSAGTFNEKLFF

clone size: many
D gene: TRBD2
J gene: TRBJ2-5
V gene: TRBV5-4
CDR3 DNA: TGTGCCAGCAGCTTGGTTTCAGCGGGAGGGCAAGAGACCCAGTACTTC
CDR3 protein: CASSLVSAGGQETQYF

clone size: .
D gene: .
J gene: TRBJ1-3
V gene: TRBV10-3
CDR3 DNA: TGTGCCATCAGTGAAGACGGCCGCCCTGGAAACGCCATATATTTT
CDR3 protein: CAISEDGRPGNAIYF

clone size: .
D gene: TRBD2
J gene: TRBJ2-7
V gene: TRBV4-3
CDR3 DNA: TGCGCCAGCAGCCAGACTAGCGGGAGCCCCTACGAGCAGTACTTC
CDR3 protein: CASSQTSGSPYEQYF

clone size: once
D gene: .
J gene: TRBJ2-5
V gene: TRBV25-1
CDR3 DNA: TGTGCCAGCAGCTTGGAGGTGGTAGCCCGCGGGACCCAGTACTTC
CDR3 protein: CASSLEVVARGTQYF

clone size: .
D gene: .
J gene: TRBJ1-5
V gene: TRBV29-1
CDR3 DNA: TGCAGCGTCGGTGCCAGGGATCAGCCCCAGCATTTT
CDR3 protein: CSVGARDQPQHF

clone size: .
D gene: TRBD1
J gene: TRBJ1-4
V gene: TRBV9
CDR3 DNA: TGTGCCAGCAGCCCGGGGGGACAGGGCCATAATGAAAAACTGTTTTTT
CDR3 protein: CASSPGGQGHNEKLFF

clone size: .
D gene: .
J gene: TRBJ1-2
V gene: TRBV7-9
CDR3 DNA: TGTGCCAGCAGCTTAGCGATGGTCTATGGCTACACCTTC
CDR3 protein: CASSLAMVYGYTF

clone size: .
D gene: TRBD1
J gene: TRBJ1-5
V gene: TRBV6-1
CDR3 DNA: TGTGCCAGCAGTACCGGACAGGGTGGAAATCAGCCCCAGCATTTT
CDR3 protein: CASSTGQGGNQPQHF

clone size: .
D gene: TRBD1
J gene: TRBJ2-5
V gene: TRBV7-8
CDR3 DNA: TGTGCCAGCAGCTTAGGTCCATTGGGACAGGGGACGTCGGAGACCCAGTACTTC
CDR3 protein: CASSLGPLGQGTSETQYF

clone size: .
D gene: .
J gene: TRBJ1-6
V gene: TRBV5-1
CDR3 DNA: TGTGCCAGCAGCGTTCCCGGGCCCTCAGGAGAATCACCCCTCCACTTT
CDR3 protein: CASSVPGPSGESPLHF

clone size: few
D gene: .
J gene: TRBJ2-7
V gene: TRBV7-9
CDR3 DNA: TGTGCCAGCAGCCAGAGCGGGTGGGGGATGGAGCAGTACTTC
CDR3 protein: CASSQSGWGMEQYF

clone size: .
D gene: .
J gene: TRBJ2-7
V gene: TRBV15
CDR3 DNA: TGTGCCACCAGCAGAGATCGTGGGGGGTCCTACGAGCAGTACTTC
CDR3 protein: CATSRDRGGSYEQYF